A single sample gave rise to the 10 T cell receptor beta chains below, sequenced in a study of response to subunit inactivated influenza vaccine listed by TCRdb under 2018. The library relied on RT-PCR. These reads were obtained on an Illumina HiSeq 2500. TCRdb cleaned the public reads at Q25 with fastp, built clones with MiXCR and kept in-frame beta chains. Every entry covers one CDR3 protein and lists the most common genes and DNA from its rows. The sample contains 560,000 or so distinct CDR3 sequences, under 9% of them found a single time. In total, the top ten clones hold 10% to 15% of the sample. This material consisted of PBMCs from blood, taken around 25 months after vaccination. These receptors were taken from a man aged 45 to 75 who received an inactivated influenza vaccine. Donor details come from another sample of the same person, matched by shared clones.

At least ten counts were recorded for this clonotype. The chain joins TRBV20-1 to TRBJ1-1; D is unresolved. The CDR3 is made up of 15 amino acids. V lost 1 base to trimming and J lost 0 bases, with 12 bases between them. CDR1 is DFQATT, CDR2 SNEGSKA, per germline (reference sequence). In DNA form, the CDR3 reads TGCAGTGCTAGAGTACCGAGTACCTTGAACACTGAAGCTTTCTTT. Its protein product is CSARVPSTLNTEAFF.

The V call is TRBV19, the J call TRBJ2-1; TRBD2 matches 7 bases. The V segment lost 4 bases and the J segment 0 bases; nucleotides outside the gene matches: 6. Germline CDR1 reads LNHDA; CDR2 reads SQIVND (reference sequence). The CDR3 spans 16 residues. CDR3 in DNA: TGTGCCAGTAGTAAGCGGGACGTCAGCTCCTACAATGAGCAGTTCTTC. Protein product: CASSKRDVSSYNEQFF.

In this sample, this clonotype turned up many times. The chain is built from TRBV7-3 and TRBJ2-3; 8 bases are a match to TRBD1. The trim removed 5 bases at V and 2 bases at J, leaving 15 bases unmatched. CDR1 SGHTA and CDR2 FQGTGA come from the germline V gene. The CDR3 has 18 amino acids. The CDR3 reads CASSPPGWTGPHTDTQYF. The DNA for the CDR3 is TGTGCCAGCAGCCCTCCCGGGTGGACAGGGCCCCACACAGATACGCAGTATTTT.

The J gene is TRBJ2-7, the V gene TRBV20-1, with 10 bases fitting TRBD1. V shed 5 bases and J 2 bases; nucleotides not matched to a gene: 9. Germline CDR1 is DFQATT and CDR2 is SNEGSKA (reference sequence). CDR3 length: 15 residues. The CDR3 region has the DNA TGCAGTGCTTTCCTTCTGGGACAGGGGACCTACGAGCAGTACTTC. Translating gives CSAFLLGQGTYEQYF.

V usage is TRBV7-3 and J usage is TRBJ2-1; 7 positions match TRBD2. CDR1 is SGHTA and CDR2 is FQGTGA in the germline V gene. The CDR3 sequence is 17 residues long. V shed 1 base, J shed 12 bases, and the junction held 18 bases outside the gene matches. CDR3 protein: CASSLRPSGDGGYGQFF. CDR3 sequence (DNA): TGTGCCAGCAGCTTAAGACCCTCCGGGGACGGGGGGTACGGGCAGTTCTTC.

V is TRBV27 and J is TRBJ2-2; the match to TRBD1 covers 9 bases. The CDR3 has 16 residues. Germline values: CDR1 MNHEY, CDR2 SMNVEV (reference sequence). The trim removed 3 bases at V and 4 bases at J, leaving 6 bases unmatched. CDR3 residues: CASSFLDRGRTGELFF. The CDR3 DNA follows: TGTGCCAGCAGTTTCTTGGACAGGGGTCGCACCGGGGAGCTGTTTTTT.

This clonotype was recorded many times. The chain is built from TRBV7-2 and TRBJ1-6; TRBD1 matches 8 bases. CDR1 and CDR2 from the germline V gene are SGHTA and FQGNSA. The trim removed 5 bases at V and 0 bases at J, leaving 6 bases unmatched. The CDR3 is 17 amino acids. CDR3 amino acids: CASSTRQGSSYNSPLHF. The CDR3 nucleotides are TGTGCCAGCAGCACCCGACAGGGGAGCTCCTATAATTCACCCCTCCACTTT.

This chain uses TRBV5-1 with TRBJ2-2; D uncertain. Looked up from germline, CDR1 is SGHRS and CDR2 is YFSETQ. The CDR3 has 15 amino acids. The V and J ends lost 2 bases and 4 bases respectively, with 12 bases between them. For the CDR3, the DNA is TGCGCCAGCAGCTTACAAACAGCGAGCACCGGGGAGCTGTTTTTT. This sequence encodes CASSLQTASTGELFF.

This clonotype was seen repeatedly, ten times or more. This chain joins TRBV5-5 and TRBJ2-1; D is uncertain. The CDR3 has 16 residues. Germline CDR1 reads SGHKS; CDR2 reads YYEKEE (reference sequence). The V gene lost 2 bases and the J gene lost 4 bases, with 16 bases spanning the gap. The CDR3 reads CASSLSWLDLYNEQFF. The CDR3 DNA reads TGTGCCAGCAGCTTATCTTGGCTGGATTTATACAATGAGCAGTTCTTC.

The chain links TRBV6-1 to TRBJ2-7, with a possible D match to TRBD2 (6 bases). The V end lost 10 bases, the J end lost 0 bases, and 13 bases lay between the germline ends. CDR1 and CDR2 from the germline V gene are MNHNS and SASEGT. CDR3 length equals 13 residues. The DNA for the CDR3 is TGTGCCACGTTTAGCGGCAGCTCCTACGAGCAGTACTTC. Its translation is CATFSGSSYEQYF.